The clone carrying this T cell receptor (beta chain) has more than one count but fewer than ten. The antigen remains unidentified. These data are taken from a study of T-cell memory formation after mild COVID-19. General study points: For contracting clones, CD4+ ones sat mainly in CM and EM, CD8+ in EMRA. Pre-infection memory showed some responding clones, and this suggested that cross-reactive memory joined. A balance of CD4 and CD8 characterized clones contracting day 15 to 85, whereas later expanders leaned CD4+.

The CDR3 is made up of 14 amino acids. V was clipped by 6 bases and J by 2 bases; unmatched bases: 7. From the 5' RACE reads, TCRdb called clonotypes with MiXCR, one entry per CDR3 protein. The table shows 180,000 or so distinct CDR3 sequences, with more than 9% occurring only once. Sequencing used PBMCs or a T cell subset sorted from them (not recorded which). The chain carries TRBV12-3 or TRBV12-4 and TRBJ2-7, with 7 bases identical to TRBD1. The clonotype was recovered from a young man who had mild COVID-19 (a few samples of this study predate the infection). Cell type and time point are not known. The CDR3 region is CASRKGQHPYEQYF. CDR3 DNA sequence: TGTGCCAGCAGAAAGGGACAGCATCCCTACGAGCAGTACTTC.